This entry features one T cell receptor beta chain sequence. CDR1 MDHEN and CDR2 SYDVKM come from the germline V gene. Trimming cost V 1 base and J 8 bases; bases outside gene matches: 5. The CDR3 loop spans 16 amino acids. The data derive from a study of sequential checkpoint blockade in melanoma. Study as a whole: Patients were randomized 1:1 to nivolumab-then-ipilimumab or ipilimumab-then-nivolumab first-line.

Indicated treatment: randomized to nivolumab then ipilimumab (arm A) or the reverse (arm B). The method was immunoSEQ multiplex PCR; TCRdb's version includes in-frame clones alone and lacks a portion of them. Of approximately 11,000 clones listed, around 75% are singletons. The source is a human donor with melanoma. The sequenced sample was CD8+ T cells sorted from blood (inferred from file names), obtained from a patient given nivolumab and ipilimumab in sequence. The genes are TRBV28 and TRBJ2-1; 13 bases map to TRBD2. CDR3 sequence (DNA): TGTGCCAGCAGTTTATTGTTACTAGCGGGAGGGGATGAGCAGTTCTTC. Its translation: CASSLLLLAGGDEQFF. Full variable domain (missing parts from reference TRBV28 and TRBJ2-1): DVKVTQSSRYLVKRTGEKVFLECVQDMDHENMFWYRQDPGLGLRLIYFSYDVKMKEKGDIPEGYSVSREKKERFSLILESASTNQTSMYLCASSLLLLAGGDEQFFGPGTRLTVL.